Listed here are 21 T cell receptor beta chains from one sample, sequenced in a study of shared T cell receptors in the human thymus. Method: immunoSEQ multiplex PCR; TCRdb's copy keeps in-frame clones and lacks some. This table has 500,000 to 850,000 clones, about 90% appearing once. The sample was also linked to a second study, of human thymus T cells.

The material sequenced was thymocytes. These receptor sequences come from a boy under three years old with a congenital heart defect.

The chain joins TRBV11-2 to TRBJ2-1; 13 nucleotides line up with TRBD2. The CDR3 runs to 16 residues. CDR1 and CDR2 (germline): SGHAT, FQNNGV. Trimming removed 5 bases from V and 7 bases from J; junction bases left unmatched: 8. The CDR3 DNA sequence: TGTGCCAGCAGCCCAACTAGCGGGAGGGAAGGGAATGAGCAGTTCTTC. This encodes CASSPTSGREGNEQFF.

The DNA of the CDR3 is TGTGCCAGCAGCTTGTCAGGGGTTGGCTACACCTTC. Translating gives CASSLSGVGYTF. J is TRBJ1-2 and V is TRBV5-6; a weak D match, TRBD1 (6 bases). Looked up from germline, CDR1 is SGHDT and CDR2 is YYEEEE. CDR3 size: 12 residues. The V end was cut by 1 base, the J end by 7 bases, with 8 bases between.

The chain is built from TRBV27 and TRBJ2-7; D unclear. The CDR3 runs 15 residues. CDR1 is MNHEY and CDR2 is SMNVEV in the germline V gene (reference sequence). V shed 0 bases and J shed 11 bases, with 20 bases lying between them. CDR3 sequence (DNA): TGTGCCAGCAGTTTATCGTTCCCCCACAGAAGTCGTAAGTACTTC. Protein sequence: CASSLSFPHRSRKYF.

The chain has TRBV4-3 and TRBJ2-1; 7 bases align to TRBD1. The CDR3 has 17 residues. The J segment lost 3 bases and the V segment lost 0 bases, leaving 8 bases of the junction unmatched. Germline CDR1 and CDR2: LGHNA and YSLEER. As DNA, the CDR3 is TGCGCCAGCAGCCAAGATGGTACCCGACAGGGCTACAATGAGCAGTTCTTC. Protein product: CASSQDGTRQGYNEQFF.

CDR3 amino acids: CASSLKGTGYYNEQFF. CDR3 nucleotides: TGTGCCAGCAGTTTGAAAGGGACAGGTTACTACAATGAGCAGTTCTTC. This chain links TRBV28 with TRBJ2-1; 8 bases align to TRBD1. This CDR3 has 16 amino acids. In germline, CDR1 is MDHEN, CDR2 SYDVKM. With 3 bases clipped from V and 3 bases from J, the junction kept 7 bases outside the gene matches. The whole variable domain, filled in from reference TRBV28 and TRBJ2-1, reads DVKVTQSSRYLVKRTGEKVFLECVQDMDHENMFWYRQDPGLGLRLIYFSYDVKMKEKGDIPEGYSVSREKKERFSLILESASTNQTSMYLCASSLKGTGYYNEQFFGPGTRLTVL.

The J gene is TRBJ2-7, the V gene TRBV11-2; D may be TRBD1 (6 bases). This CDR3 is 17 amino acids long. V dropped 6 bases and J dropped 3 bases, with 24 bases sitting between them. Per the germline V gene, CDR1 is SGHAT and CDR2 is FQNNGV. CDR3 DNA sequence: TGTGCCAGCAGGCCCTCAAGCTTAAGGGGGTCGGTCTACGAGCAGTACTTC. It is translated as CASRPSSLRGSVYEQYF.

The rearrangement uses TRBV25-1 and TRBJ2-1, with D possibly TRBD2 on 6 matching bases. The CDR3 runs 13 residues. V was cut by 6 bases and J by 9 bases, with 15 bases left in between. CDR1 and CDR2 from the germline V gene are MGHDK and SYGVNS. CDR3: CASSRPGRGEQFF. CDR3 coding DNA: TGTGCCAGCAGCCGACCCGGGAGAGGTGAGCAGTTCTTC. The variable domain in full, with the rest retrieved from reference TRBV25-1 and TRBJ2-1, is EADIYQTPRYLVIGTGKKITLECSQTMGHDKMYWYQQDPGMELHLIHYSYGVNSTEKGDLSSESTVSRIRTEHFPLTLESARPSHTSQYLCASSRPGRGEQFFGPGTRLTVL.

In its sample, this clone was seen once. V is TRBV28 and J is TRBJ1-2; 7 bases map to TRBD1. Per germline, CDR1 MDHEN and CDR2 SYDVKM. This CDR3 comprises 12 residues. The V gene end was trimmed by 8 bases and the J gene end by 7 bases; junction bases not matched to a gene: 7. This chain's CDR3 is CASRDRVCGYTF. Here the CDR3 DNA reads TGTGCCAGCCGAGACAGGGTCTGTGGCTACACCTTC.

This clone was seen only once. This chain uses TRBV2 with TRBJ1-4, with 11 bases identical to TRBD1. Per the germline V gene, CDR1 is SNHLY and CDR2 is FYNNEI. V dropped 7 bases and J dropped 6; count of bases not matched to a gene: 4. CDR3 length equals 14 residues. CDR3 sequence (DNA): TGTGCCAGCATCCGGGACAGGGGGTATGAAAAACTGTTTTTT. It codes for CASIRDRGYEKLFF.

This chain uses TRBV28 with TRBJ1-6, with D maybe TRBD1 (6 bases). Trimming cost V 5 bases and J 10 bases, with 18 bases left between them. The germline V gene has CDR1 MDHEN and CDR2 SYDVKM. The CDR3 is made up of 15 amino acids. CDR3 coding DNA: TGTGCCAGCAGTCCCAAACCCCCAGGGGAATCACCCCTCCACTTT. It is translated as CASSPKPPGESPLHF.

The CDR3 region is CASSVHGNRKNEQFF. CDR3 in DNA: TGTGCCAGCAGTGTCCACGGGAATCGAAAAAATGAGCAGTTCTTC. The rearrangement uses TRBV6-4 and TRBJ2-1, with a tentative D call TRBD2 (5 bases). Germline assignment: CDR1 MRHNA and CDR2 SNTAGT. CDR3 length: 15 amino acids. V lost 4 bases to trimming and J lost 7 bases, with 17 bases between them.

The rearrangement uses TRBV27 and TRBJ1-3; D is uncertain. The CDR3 is 15 residues long. Germline V gene lookup returns CDR1 MNHEY and CDR2 SMNVEV (reference sequence). V lost 5 bases and J 3 bases, leaving 14 bases between the germline ends. Here the CDR3 reads CASSRSRSRGNTIYF. DNA for the CDR3: TGTGCCAGCAGTCGAAGTAGGAGCCGTGGAAACACCATATATTTT.

The chain joins TRBV9 to TRBJ2-6; 7 bases align to TRBD1. Per the germline V gene, CDR1 is SGDLS and CDR2 is YYNGEE. The length of the CDR3 is 17 residues. V lost 2 bases, J lost 2 bases, and 7 bases stayed unmatched. CDR3 in amino acids: CASSVPGTEPGANVLTF. CDR3 nucleotide sequence: TGTGCCAGCAGCGTTCCCGGGACAGAGCCTGGGGCCAACGTCCTGACTTTC.

The chain has TRBV5-6 and TRBJ2-1; 13 nucleotides agree with TRBD2. Germline-derived CDR1 and CDR2 are SGHDT and YYEEEE. This CDR3 has 17 amino acids. V was clipped by 3 bases and J by 7 bases; unmatched bases: 10. In DNA form, the CDR3 reads TGTGCCAGCAGCTCGGCAGCCGGGACTAGCGGGGTAAATGAGCAGTTCTTC. Encoded protein: CASSSAAGTSGVNEQFF.

The chain carries TRBV15 and TRBJ2-1; TRBD2 agrees at 12 bases. The junction had 11 bases not matched to a gene; V was cut back by 1 base and J by 10 bases. This CDR3 has 17 amino acids. From germline, CDR1 is LNHNV and CDR2 YYDKDF (reference sequence). CDR3 in DNA: TGTGCCACCAGCAGAGCGAAGAGGACTAGCGGGAAGGGGGAGCAGTTCTTC. Translation gives CATSRAKRTSGKGEQFF.

This chain links TRBV6-5 with TRBJ1-2, with TRBD1 matching over 7 bases. V lost 6 bases, J lost 7 bases, and 5 bases stayed unmatched. The length of the CDR3 is 12 residues. Germline loops: CDR1 MNHEY, CDR2 SVGAGI. The CDR3 reads CASRSPGGGYTF. The DNA for the CDR3 is TGTGCCAGCAGATCTCCAGGGGGTGGCTACACCTTC.

This clone was counted a few times. This sequence joins TRBV6-1 and TRBJ1-5, with 7 positions matching TRBD1. The germline CDR1 and CDR2 sequences are MNHNS and SASEGT. The V segment lost 1 base and the J segment 5 bases; nucleotides outside the gene matches: 8. This CDR3 spans 16 amino acids. The CDR3 sequence is CASSEEGQEVDQPQHF. DNA of the CDR3: TGTGCCAGCAGTGAAGAAGGACAGGAGGTGGATCAGCCCCAGCATTTT.

This rearrangement joins TRBV21-1 to TRBJ2-1; TRBD1 was called by the table and not checked on the DNA. TRBV21-1 is tagged as a pseudogene. The CDR3 loop spans 14 amino acids. The CDR3 region has the DNA TGTGCCAGTCCGGACAGGGTACCCTACAATGAGCAGTTCTTC. Translated, it gives CASPDRVPYNEQFF.

The chain joins TRBV14 to TRBJ2-5; TRBD2 matches at 11 bases. V shed 4 bases, J shed 3 bases, and the junction held 10 bases outside the gene matches. The CDR3 consists of 17 residues. Germline CDR1 and CDR2: SGHDN and FVKESK. The CDR3 protein is CASSPKPGTSGEETQYF. The CDR3 DNA reads TGTGCCAGCAGCCCGAAACCCGGGACTAGCGGCGAAGAGACCCAGTACTTC.

This rearrangement joins TRBV28 to TRBJ1-5, with D perhaps matching TRBD1 (5 bases). Trimming cost V 3 bases and J 4 bases, with 16 bases left between them. CDR1 is MDHEN and CDR2 is SYDVKM in the germline V gene. The CDR3 sequence is 16 residues long. CDR3 nucleotide sequence: TGTGCCAGCAGTTTTTGGGAACAGGCGGGAAATCAGCCCCAGCATTTT. Its protein is CASSFWEQAGNQPQHF.

The chain has TRBV9 and TRBJ2-3; 7 bases fit TRBD2. Trimming at V came to 0 bases and at J to 2 bases, leaving 6 bases not matched to a gene. The CDR3 has 16 residues. Germline assignment: CDR1 SGDLS and CDR2 YYNGEE. The CDR3 sequence: CASSVVPLAVTDTQYF. The CDR3 coding sequence is TGTGCCAGCAGCGTAGTCCCCCTAGCGGTCACAGATACGCAGTATTTT. The whole variable domain, remainder taken from reference TRBV9 and TRBJ2-3, is DSGVTQTPKHLITATGQRVTLRCSPRSGDLSVYWYQQSLDQGLQFLIQYYNGEERAKGNILERFSAQQFPDLHSELNLSSLELGDSALYFCASSVVPLAVTDTQYFGPGTRLTVL.